The sequence of this TCR beta chain was determined in a study of T cells after yellow fever vaccination. The wider study: Libraries from low-cell-number fractions were prepared with the SMART-Seq v4 Ultra Low Input RNA kit.

In this sample, this clonotype turned up once. Its antigen is as yet unknown. Study observations and caveats: Researchers noted that a small share of clonotypes showed up in both CD4 and CD8 compartments.

Synthesis of TCR cDNA relied on 5'RACE template switching, which attached a universal primer site and UMIs. MiXCR, applied by TCRdb to the 5' RACE reads, yields one record per CDR3 protein. The profile covers under 300,000 distinct CDR3 sequences, with less than 9% appearing a single time and over 0.65% taken by the ten largest. This TCR was sampled from a man aged 25-45 years who received the YFV17D yellow fever vaccine. The source was CD4+ T cells sorted from PBMCs, collected 15 days after the yellow fever booster vaccination.

The CDR3: CASNHRNNTGELFF. The CDR3 bases are TGTGCCAGCAACCATCGGAACAACACCGGGGAGCTGTTTTTT. The chain uses TRBV6-2 or TRBV6-3 and TRBJ2-2; D is uncertain. Trimming took off 7 bases at V and 2 bases at J, with 11 bases between the two ends. The CDR3 loop spans 14 amino acids. Germline CDR1 and CDR2: MNHEY and SVGEGT.